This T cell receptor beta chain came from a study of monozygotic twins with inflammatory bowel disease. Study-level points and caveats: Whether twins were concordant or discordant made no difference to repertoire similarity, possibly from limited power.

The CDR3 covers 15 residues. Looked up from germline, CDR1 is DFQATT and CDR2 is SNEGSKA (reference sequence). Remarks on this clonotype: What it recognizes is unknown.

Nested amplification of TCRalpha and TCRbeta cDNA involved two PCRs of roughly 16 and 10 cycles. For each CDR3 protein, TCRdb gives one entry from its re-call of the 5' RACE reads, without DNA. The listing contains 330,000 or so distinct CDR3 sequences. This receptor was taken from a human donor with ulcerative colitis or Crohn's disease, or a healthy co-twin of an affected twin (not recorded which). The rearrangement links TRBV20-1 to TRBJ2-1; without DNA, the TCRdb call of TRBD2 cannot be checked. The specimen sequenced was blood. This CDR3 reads CSRSGVAGGRNEQFF.